The entry below describes one TCR beta chain. Its target is unknown. CDR3 length: 14 amino acids. Trimming left V 7 bases short and J 1 base short, with 14 bases between. CDR1 is SEHNR and CDR2 is FQNEAQ in the germline V gene (reference sequence). The method was immunoSEQ multiplex PCR; TCRdb's version includes in-frame clones alone and lacks a portion of them. The table lists tens of thousands of clones, 79% of them singletons, with 6.6% in the top ten. The source of the sample is a study of T cells in narcolepsy. Turning to the study itself: Healthy controls were enrolled alongside patients with narcolepsy type 1 or type 2. Whole-study findings and limits: HCRT-specific and TRIB2-specific autoreactive clonotypes appeared among same-patient CSF and blood CD4+ clonotypes. Blood of same and different patients, but not healthy controls, reportedly held recurring autoreactive clonotypes. In some patient and control memory CD4+ samples, autoreactive clones were absent.

The chain links TRBV7-9 to TRBJ2-7, with no clear D. This clonotype was obtained from a human donor in good health. Sample: memory (CD45RA-) CD4+ T cells from blood. The CDR3 region has the DNA TGTGCCAGCACTAGGGCCGAGGAGTCCTACGAGCAGTACTTC. It specifies CASTRAEESYEQYF.